Listed below are T cell receptor beta chains from one sample, sequenced in a study of response to subunit inactivated influenza vaccine. TCRdb analysed the RT-PCR reads with MiXCR anew, one entry per CDR3 protein. The sample lists 500,000 to 600,000 distinct CDR3 sequences, more than 15% occurring once. The sample here was CD4+ T cells sorted from PBMCs, taken around 25 months after vaccination. All receptors derive from a man aged 50-75 years who received an inactivated influenza vaccine. CDR3s include the opening cysteine and the closing phenylalanine or tryptophan. The D gene is left open where the match is weak. The size entry is marked missing in some rows and otherwise reads once, few, many or a size class.

TRBJ2-3 | NA | 20 | TRBD2 | TRBV20-1 | CSARDTGVGSSGRVTDTQYF | TGCAGTGCTAGAGATACAGGAGTCGGGAGTAGCGGGAGGGTCACAGATACGCAGTATTTT
TRBJ2-7 | many | 11 | NA | TRBV12-3/TRBV12-4 | CASSRVGEQYF | TGTGCCAGCAGTCGTGTGGGCGAGCAGTACTTC
TRBJ2-5 | NA | 15 | TRBD1 | TRBV7-2 | CASSPQAGTGETQYF | TGTGCCAGCAGCCCCCAGGCCGGGACAGGGGAGACCCAGTACTTC
TRBJ2-7 | NA | 14 | NA | TRBV29-1 | CSVSQGILFGEQYF | TGCAGCGTTTCACAGGGTATCCTTTTTGGCGAGCAGTACTTC
TRBJ2-4 | NA | 14 | TRBD2 | TRBV28 | CASSSTSVRNIQYF | TGTGCCAGCAGTTCCACTAGCGTTCGAAACATTCAGTACTTC
TRBJ1-3 | few | 16 | NA | TRBV29-1 | CSVAFGGQGPGNTIYF | TGCAGCGTTGCGTTTGGCGGCCAGGGACCAGGAAACACCATATATTTT
TRBJ1-5 | few | 12 | NA | TRBV20-1 | CSANSGNQPQHF | TGCAGTGCCAACAGTGGAAATCAGCCCCAGCATTTT
TRBJ2-7 | few | 15 | TRBD1 | TRBV19 | CASKPGQGTSYEQYF | TGTGCCAGTAAGCCGGGACAGGGGACCTCCTACGAGCAGTACTTC
TRBJ2-3 | few | 15 | NA | TRBV12-3/TRBV12-4 | CASSLGGSNTDTQYF | TGTGCCAGCAGTTTAGGAGGATCCAACACAGATACGCAGTATTTT
TRBJ2-3 | few | 19 | NA | TRBV18 | CASSPLPGLSKRGTDTQYF | TGTGCCAGCTCACCACTTCCAGGTCTCTCAAAACGCGGCACAGATACGCAGTATTTT
TRBJ1-4 | NA | 16 | TRBD1 | TRBV28 | CASSLGGAGGREKLFF | TGTGCCAGCAGTTTGGGTGGGGCAGGGGGAAGAGAAAAACTGTTTTTT
TRBJ2-6 | NA | 15 | NA | TRBV11-3 | CASSLNGAGANVLTF | TGTGCCAGCAGCTTAAATGGTGCAGGGGCCAACGTCCTGACTTTC
TRBJ1-1 | few | 12 | NA | TRBV29-1 | CSVNLQGGGAFF | TGCAGCGTTAATCTACAGGGAGGAGGAGCTTTCTTT
TRBJ2-2 | few | 17 | TRBD2 | TRBV3-1 | CASSQDRSGSPTGELFF | TGTGCCAGCAGCCAAGATAGAAGCGGGAGTCCCACCGGGGAGCTGTTTTTT
TRBJ2-5 | NA | 16 | NA | TRBV4-2 | CASSQHRAGREETQYF | TGTGCCAGCAGCCAACATCGGGCAGGCAGGGAGGAGACCCAGTACTTC
TRBJ2-2 | NA | 13 | NA | TRBV4-2 | CASSQEVRGELFF | TGTGCCAGCAGCCAAGAGGTACGGGGGGAGCTGTTTTTT
TRBJ2-2 | few | 14 | NA | TRBV7-7 | CASSPQENTGELFF | TGTGCTAGCAGCCCACAGGAAAACACCGGGGAGCTGTTTTTT
TRBJ1-1 | NA | 15 | TRBD1 | TRBV7-8 | CASSRTGTMNTEAFF | TGTGCCAGCAGCAGGACAGGGACCATGAACACTGAAGCTTTCTTT
TRBJ1-5 | NA | 14 | NA | TRBV2 | CASSNDIFGQPQHF | TGTGCCAGCAGTAACGACATCTTTGGTCAGCCCCAGCATTTT
TRBJ2-5 | few | 13 | NA | TRBV7-8 | CASAHRYQETQYF | TGTGCCAGCGCACACAGGTACCAAGAGACCCAGTACTTC
TRBJ2-7 | NA | 14 | TRBD2 | TRBV20-1 | CSASRLAGANEQYF | TGCAGTGCTAGTAGACTAGCGGGAGCCAACGAGCAGTACTTC
TRBJ2-5 | few | 15 | TRBD1 | TRBV6-2/TRBV6-3 | CASSSTGGGSETQYF | TGTGCCAGCAGTTCGACAGGGGGGGGTTCGGAGACCCAGTACTTC
TRBJ1-1 | NA | 13 | NA | TRBV24-1 | CATSDLWDTVAFF | TGTGCCACCAGTGATTTGTGGGACACTGTAGCTTTCTTT
TRBJ2-7 | many | 14 | NA | TRBV4-2 | CASSQGGRSYEQYF | TGCGCCAGCAGCCAGGGGGGCAGATCCTACGAGCAGTACTTC
TRBJ1-3 | many | 16 | NA | TRBV15 | CATSRERRVLRNTIYF | TGTGCCACCAGCAGGGAGCGGAGGGTTTTGAGAAACACCATATATTTT
TRBJ2-7 | NA | 13 | NA | TRBV7-8 | CASSAFLGSEQYF | TGTGCCAGCAGCGCATTCCTAGGGTCGGAGCAGTACTTC